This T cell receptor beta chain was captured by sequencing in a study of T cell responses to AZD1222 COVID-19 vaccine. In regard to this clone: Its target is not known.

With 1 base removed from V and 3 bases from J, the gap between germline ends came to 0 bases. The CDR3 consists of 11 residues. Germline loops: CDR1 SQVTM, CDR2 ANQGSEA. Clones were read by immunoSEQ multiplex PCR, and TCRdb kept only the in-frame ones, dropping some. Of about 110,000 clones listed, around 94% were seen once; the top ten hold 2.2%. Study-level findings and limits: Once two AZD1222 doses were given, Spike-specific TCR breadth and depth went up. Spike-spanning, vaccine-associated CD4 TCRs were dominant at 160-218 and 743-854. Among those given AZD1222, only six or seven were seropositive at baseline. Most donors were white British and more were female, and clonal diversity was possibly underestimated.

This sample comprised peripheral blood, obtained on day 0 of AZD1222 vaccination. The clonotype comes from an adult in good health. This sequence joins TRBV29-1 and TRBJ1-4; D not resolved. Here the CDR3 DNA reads TGCAGCGTTGAAGCTAATGAAAAACTGTTTTTT. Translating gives CSVEANEKLFF.